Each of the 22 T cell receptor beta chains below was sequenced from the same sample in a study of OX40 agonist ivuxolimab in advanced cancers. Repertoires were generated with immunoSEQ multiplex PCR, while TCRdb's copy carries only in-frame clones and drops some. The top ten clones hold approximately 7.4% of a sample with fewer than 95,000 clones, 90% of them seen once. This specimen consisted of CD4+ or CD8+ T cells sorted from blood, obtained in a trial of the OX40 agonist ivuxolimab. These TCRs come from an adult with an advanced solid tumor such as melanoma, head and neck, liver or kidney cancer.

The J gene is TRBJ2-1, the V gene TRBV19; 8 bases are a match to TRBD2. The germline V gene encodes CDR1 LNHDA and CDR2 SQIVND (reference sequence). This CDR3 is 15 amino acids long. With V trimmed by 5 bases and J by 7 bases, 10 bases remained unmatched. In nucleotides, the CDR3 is TGTGCCAGTAGTGATGCGGGGGGCCTTAGGAATGAGCAGTTCTTC. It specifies CASSDAGGLRNEQFF.

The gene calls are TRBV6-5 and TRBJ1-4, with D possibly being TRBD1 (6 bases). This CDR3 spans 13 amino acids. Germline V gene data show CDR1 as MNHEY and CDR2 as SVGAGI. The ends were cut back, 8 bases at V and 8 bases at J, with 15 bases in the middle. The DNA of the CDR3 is TGTGCCAGCCGGGGACATGCAGGCGAAAAACTGTTTTTT. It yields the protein CASRGHAGEKLFF.

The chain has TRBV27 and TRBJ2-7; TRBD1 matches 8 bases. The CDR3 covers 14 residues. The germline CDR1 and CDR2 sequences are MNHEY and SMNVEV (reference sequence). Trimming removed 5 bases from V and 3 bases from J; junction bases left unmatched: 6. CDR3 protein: CASSVGQASYEQYF. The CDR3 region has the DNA TGTGCCAGCAGTGTGGGACAGGCCAGCTACGAGCAGTACTTC.

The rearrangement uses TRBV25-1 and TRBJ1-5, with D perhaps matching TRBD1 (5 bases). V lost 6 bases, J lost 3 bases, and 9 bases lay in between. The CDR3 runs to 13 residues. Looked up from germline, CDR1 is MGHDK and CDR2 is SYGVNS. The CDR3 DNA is TGTGCCAGCAGGGGGGGGAACAATCAGCCCCAGCATTTT. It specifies CASRGGNNQPQHF. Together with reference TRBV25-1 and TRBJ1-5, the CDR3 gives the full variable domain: EADIYQTPRYLVIGTGKKITLECSQTMGHDKMYWYQQDPGMELHLIHYSYGVNSTEKGDLSSESTVSRIRTEHFPLTLESARPSHTSQYLCASRGGNNQPQHFGDGTRLSIL.

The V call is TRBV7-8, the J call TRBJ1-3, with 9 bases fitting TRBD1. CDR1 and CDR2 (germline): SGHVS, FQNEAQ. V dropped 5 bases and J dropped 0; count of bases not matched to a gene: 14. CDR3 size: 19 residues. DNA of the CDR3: TGTGCCAGCAGCCCCGTCAACCCGGGACAGGGAACCTCTGGAAACACCATATATTTT. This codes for CASSPVNPGQGTSGNTIYF.

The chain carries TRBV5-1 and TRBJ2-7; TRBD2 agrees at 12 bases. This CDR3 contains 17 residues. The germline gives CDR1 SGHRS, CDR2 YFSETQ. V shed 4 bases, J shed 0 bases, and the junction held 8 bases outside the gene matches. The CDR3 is CASSGSTSGSLSYEQYF. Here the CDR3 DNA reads TGCGCCAGCAGCGGATCGACTAGCGGGAGCCTCTCCTACGAGCAGTACTTC.

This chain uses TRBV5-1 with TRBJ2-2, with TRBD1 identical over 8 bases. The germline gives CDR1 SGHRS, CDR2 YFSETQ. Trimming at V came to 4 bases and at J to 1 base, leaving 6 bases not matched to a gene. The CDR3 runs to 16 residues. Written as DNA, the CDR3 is TGCGCCAGCAGCCAGTTGGGGACAGGGAACACCGGGGAGCTGTTTTTT. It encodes CASSQLGTGNTGELFF.

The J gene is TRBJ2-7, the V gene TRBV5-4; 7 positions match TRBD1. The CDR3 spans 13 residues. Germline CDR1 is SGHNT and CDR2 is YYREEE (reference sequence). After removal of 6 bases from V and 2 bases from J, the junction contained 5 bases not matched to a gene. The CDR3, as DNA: TGTGCCAGCACCCTGACAGGGACCTACGAGCAGTACTTC. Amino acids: CASTLTGTYEQYF. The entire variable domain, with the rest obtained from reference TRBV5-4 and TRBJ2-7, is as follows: ETGVTQSPTHLIKTRGQQVTLRCSSQSGHNTVSWYQQALGQGPQFIFQYYREEENGRGNFPPRFSGLQFPNYSSELNVNALELDDSALYLCASTLTGTYEQYFGPGTRLTVT.

The chain's CDR3 is CASSLYKGGDANYGYTF. The CDR3 nucleotides are TGTGCCAGCAGTTTATATAAGGGCGGGGATGCAAACTATGGCTACACCTTC. This chain links TRBV27 with TRBJ1-2; no definite D call. Germline V lookup: CDR1 MNHEY, CDR2 SMNVEV (reference sequence). The germline V and J ends were trimmed by 1 base and 2 bases, with 17 bases remaining between them. The CDR3 contains 17 residues.

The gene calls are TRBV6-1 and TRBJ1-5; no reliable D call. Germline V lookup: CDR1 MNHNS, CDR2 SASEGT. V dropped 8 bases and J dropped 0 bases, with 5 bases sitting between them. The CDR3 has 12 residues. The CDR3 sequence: CASQPSNQPQHF. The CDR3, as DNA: TGTGCCAGCCAACCTAGCAATCAGCCCCAGCATTTT.

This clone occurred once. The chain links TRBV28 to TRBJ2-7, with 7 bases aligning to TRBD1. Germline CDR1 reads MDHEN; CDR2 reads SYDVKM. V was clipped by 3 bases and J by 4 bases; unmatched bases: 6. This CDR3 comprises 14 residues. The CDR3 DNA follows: TGTGCCAGCAGTTTTCAGGGGGATGTGTACGAGCAGTACTTC. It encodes CASSFQGDVYEQYF.

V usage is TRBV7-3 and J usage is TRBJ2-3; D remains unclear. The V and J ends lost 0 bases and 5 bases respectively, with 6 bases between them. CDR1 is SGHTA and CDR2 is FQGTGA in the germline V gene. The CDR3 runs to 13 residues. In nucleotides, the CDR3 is TGTGCCAGCAGCTTAACGGTCGGAGATACGCAGTATTTT. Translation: CASSLTVGDTQYF.

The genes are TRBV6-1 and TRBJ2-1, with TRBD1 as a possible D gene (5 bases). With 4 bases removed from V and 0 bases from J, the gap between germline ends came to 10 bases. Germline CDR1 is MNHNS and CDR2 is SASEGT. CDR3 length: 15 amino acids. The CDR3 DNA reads TGTGCCAGCAGTGTAGCTAGGGGCTCCTACAATGAGCAGTTCTTC. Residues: CASSVARGSYNEQFF.

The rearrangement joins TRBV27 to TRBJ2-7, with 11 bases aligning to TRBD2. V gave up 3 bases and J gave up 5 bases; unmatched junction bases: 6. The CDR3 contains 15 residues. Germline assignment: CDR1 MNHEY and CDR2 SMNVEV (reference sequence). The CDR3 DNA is TGTGCCAGCAGTTTCCTAGCGGGAGGTATCAACGAGCAGTACTTC. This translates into CASSFLAGGINEQYF.

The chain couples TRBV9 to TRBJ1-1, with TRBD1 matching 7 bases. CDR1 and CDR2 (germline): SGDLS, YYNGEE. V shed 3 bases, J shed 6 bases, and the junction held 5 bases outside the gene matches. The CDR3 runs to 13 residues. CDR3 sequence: CASSAQGVAEAFF. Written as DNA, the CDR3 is TGTGCCAGCAGCGCTCAGGGGGTTGCTGAAGCTTTCTTT.

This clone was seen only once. CDR3 amino acids: CASSYSLWSSYEQYF. The CDR3 DNA reads TGTGCCAGCAGTTACTCGCTGTGGAGCTCCTACGAGCAGTACTTC. The chain is built from TRBV6-5 and TRBJ2-7; D is undetermined. Trimming pared 0 bases from V and 0 bases from J, leaving 9 bases between. CDR1 is MNHEY and CDR2 is SVGAGI in the germline V gene. The CDR3 runs to 15 residues.

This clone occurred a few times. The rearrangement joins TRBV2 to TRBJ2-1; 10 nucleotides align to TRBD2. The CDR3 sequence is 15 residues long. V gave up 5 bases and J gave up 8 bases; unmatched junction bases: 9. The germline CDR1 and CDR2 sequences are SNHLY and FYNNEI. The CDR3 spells CASSPSGLATHEQFF. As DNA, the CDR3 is TGTGCCAGCAGTCCCTCGGGACTAGCGACCCATGAGCAGTTCTTC.

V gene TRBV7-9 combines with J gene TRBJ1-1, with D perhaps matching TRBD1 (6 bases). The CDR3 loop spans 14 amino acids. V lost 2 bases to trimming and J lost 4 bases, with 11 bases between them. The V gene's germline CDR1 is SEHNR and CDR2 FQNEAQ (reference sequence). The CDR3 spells CASSLKGGGTEAFF. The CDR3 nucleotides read TGTGCCAGCAGCTTAAAAGGAGGGGGCACTGAAGCTTTCTTT.

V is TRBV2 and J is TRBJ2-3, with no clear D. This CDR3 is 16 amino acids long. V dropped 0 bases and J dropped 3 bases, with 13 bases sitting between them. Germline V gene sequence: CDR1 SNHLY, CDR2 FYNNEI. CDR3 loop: CASSEATGPPTDTQYF. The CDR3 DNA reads TGTGCCAGCAGTGAAGCAACGGGCCCACCAACAGATACGCAGTATTTT. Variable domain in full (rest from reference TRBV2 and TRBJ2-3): EPEVTQTPSHQVTQMGQEVILRCVPISNHLYFYWYRQILGQKVEFLVSFYNNEISEKSEIFDDQFSVERPDGSNFTLKIRSTKLEDSAMYFCASSEATGPPTDTQYFGPGTRLTVL.

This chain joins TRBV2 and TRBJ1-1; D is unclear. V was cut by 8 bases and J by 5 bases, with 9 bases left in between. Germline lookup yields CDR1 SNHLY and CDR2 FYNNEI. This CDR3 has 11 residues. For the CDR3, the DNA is TGTGCCAGCGGAGGGATGACTGAAGCTTTCTTT. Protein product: CASGGMTEAFF.

CDR3 protein: CASSARDRVTYEQYF. The CDR3 DNA follows: TGTGCCAGCAGCGCCCGGGACAGGGTAACCTACGAGCAGTACTTC. The chain combines TRBV7-9 with TRBJ2-7, with 9 nucleotides matching TRBD1. Germline V gene data show CDR1 as SEHNR and CDR2 as FQNEAQ (reference sequence). The trim removed 5 bases at V and 2 bases at J, leaving 7 bases unmatched. CDR3 size: 15 residues.

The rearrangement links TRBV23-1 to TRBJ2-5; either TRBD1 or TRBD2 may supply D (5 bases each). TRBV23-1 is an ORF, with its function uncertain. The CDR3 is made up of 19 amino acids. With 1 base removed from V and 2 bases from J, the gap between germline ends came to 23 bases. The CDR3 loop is CASSQFCTGPPAVQETQYF. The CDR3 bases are TGCGCCAGCAGTCAATTTTGCACGGGACCTCCGGCCGTACAAGAGACCCAGTACTTC.